Each of the 20 T cell receptor beta chains below was sequenced from the same sample in a study of blood T cells in healthy people across ages. Primed by a sample-barcoded 5' primer and a J-beta primer mix, a second PCR proceeded for 7 to 11 cycles. Using its own MiXCR run on the 5' RACE reads, TCRdb lists one record per CDR3 protein. The sample has 750,000 or so distinct CDR3 sequences, around 25% seen once. These data were likewise used in another study, on T cells of mothers and their children.

The sequenced sample was blood. Source of these receptors: a boy aged 5-17 years in good health.

This clonotype showed up just once. The genes are TRBV6-8 and TRBJ2-2; D possibly uses TRBD1 or TRBD2 (5 bases each). V was trimmed by 0 bases and J by 2 bases, leaving 13 bases between them. Germline CDR1 and CDR2: MNHGY and SAAAGT. The CDR3 runs 17 residues. The CDR3 nucleotides read TGTGCCAGCAGTTACTCCAGGGACCGCCGAAACACCGGGGAGCTGTTTTTT. Translation: CASSYSRDRRNTGELFF.

In its sample, this clonotype was seen a few times. The rearrangement uses TRBV6-1 and TRBJ2-4; D might be TRBD1 (6 bases). Trimming cost V 6 bases and J 11 bases, with 14 bases left between them. The CDR3 totals 12 residues. CDR1 and CDR2 from the germline V gene are MNHNS and SASEGT. CDR3 residues: CASSPAGVVQYF. The CDR3 coding sequence is TGTGCCAGCAGCCCCGCAGGGGTGGTTCAGTACTTC.

CDR3 coding DNA: TGCAGTGCTAGAGGGACCGGGATCAAAAACATTCAGTACTTC. It yields the protein CSARGTGIKNIQYF. This chain uses TRBV20-1 with TRBJ2-4; weak D call: TRBD2 (5 bases). The germline V gene encodes CDR1 DFQATT and CDR2 SNEGSKA (reference sequence). The CDR3 contains 14 residues. V gave up 1 base and J gave up 3 bases, with 10 bases separating them.

V and J are TRBV15 and TRBJ2-2; the D call may be TRBD1 or TRBD2 (5 bases each). From germline, CDR1 is LNHNV and CDR2 YYDKDF (reference sequence). The V gene lost 0 bases and the J gene lost 4 bases, with 15 bases spanning the gap. The CDR3 loop spans 17 amino acids. The CDR3, as DNA: TGTGCCACCAGCAGAGATTGGGGGAATATAGGCACCGGGGAGCTGTTTTTT. Protein: CATSRDWGNIGTGELFF.

This clonotype occurred a few times. Germline is not matched at one junction end, which may reflect a read error. The chain carries TRBV5-1 and TRBJ2-3, with D maybe TRBD2 (5 bases). The CDR3 contains 13 residues. Germline-derived CDR1 and CDR2 are SGHRS and YFSETQ. CDR3 nucleotides: TGCGCCAGCAGCACAGTGGACCGGGATACGAAGTATTTT. This translates into CASSTVDRDTKYF.

V gene TRBV6-9 combines with J gene TRBJ2-5; 7 nucleotides align to TRBD2. Germline values: CDR1 MNHGY, CDR2 SVAAGI. The junction had 11 bases not matched to a gene; V was cut back by 2 bases and J by 5 bases. The CDR3 runs 16 residues. CDR3 in amino acids: CASSYLDGRSEETQYF. The DNA of the CDR3 is TGTGCCAGCAGTTATCTGGACGGGAGGTCAGAGGAGACCCAGTACTTC.

This clonotype showed up just a few times. The V call is TRBV11-2, the J call TRBJ2-4; 9 positions match TRBD1. This CDR3 is built from 20 residues. Germline lookup yields CDR1 SGHAT and CDR2 FQNNGV. The V and J ends lost 1 base and 0 bases, in that order; junction bases with no gene match: 13. The CDR3 region has the DNA TGTGCCAGCAGCTTAGGGGGCGGGGGACAGGGACGGCTAGCCAAAAACATTCAGTACTTC. Its protein is CASSLGGGGQGRLAKNIQYF. Complete variable domain (other parts from reference TRBV11-2 and TRBJ2-4): EAGVAQSPRYKIIEKRQSVAFWCNPISGHATLYWYQQILGQGPKLLIQFQNNGVVDDSQLPKDRFSAERLKGVDSTLKIQPAKLEDSAVYLCASSLGGGGQGRLAKNIQYFGAGTRLSVL.

This clonotype was seen a few times. This chain connects TRBV20-1 to TRBJ2-7; maybe TRBD2 (7 bases). The last part of the DNA fits TRBJ2-1 better; the J call may be wrong. Germline lookup yields CDR1 DFQATT and CDR2 SNEGSKA (reference sequence). The CDR3 extends over 11 amino acids. CDR3 protein: CSAPGGREQFF. The DNA for the CDR3 is TGCAGTGCTCCCGGGGGGCGGGAGCAGTTCTTC.

The chain carries TRBV4-1 and TRBJ2-1; D not certain. From germline, CDR1 is MGHRA and CDR2 YSYEKL. V was cut by 0 bases and J by 2 bases, with 11 bases left in between. The CDR3 contains 16 residues. The CDR3 region is CASSQESSSPYNEQFF. The CDR3 DNA sequence: TGCGCCAGCAGCCAAGAAAGTAGCAGCCCCTACAATGAGCAGTTCTTC.

This clonotype was seen a few times. The V gene is TRBV18, the J gene TRBJ2-7; D is ambiguous. CDR3 size: 14 residues. Germline V lookup: CDR1 KGHSH, CDR2 LQKENI. V lost 3 bases and J 2 bases, leaving 11 bases between the germline ends. CDR3 sequence (DNA): TGTGCCAGCTCACCCGCAGGAACGGCCTACGAGCAGTACTTC. Amino acid sequence: CASSPAGTAYEQYF.

V gene TRBV6-6 combines with J gene TRBJ1-4; D gene uncertain. The CDR3 has 15 residues. Germline V lookup: CDR1 MNHNY, CDR2 SVGAGI (reference sequence). V was pared by 2 bases and J by 4 bases, with 11 bases between. The CDR3 nucleotides read TGTGCCAGCAGTTACCCGCGCGGTGGTAATGAAAAACTGTTTTTT. Amino acid sequence: CASSYPRGGNEKLFF.

This clonotype was seen a few times. V is TRBV15 and J is TRBJ1-5; D is uncertain. The germline CDR1 and CDR2 sequences are LNHNV and YYDKDF (reference sequence). This CDR3 comprises 13 residues. Trimming shortened V by 5 bases and J by 7 bases, and 12 bases separated the two germline ends. This CDR3 reads CATSQDRQQPQHF. DNA of the CDR3: TGTGCCACCAGCCAGGACCGGCAGCAGCCCCAGCATTTT.

This clonotype came up a few times. The chain uses TRBV28 and TRBJ2-1; 11 bases are shared with TRBD2. V dropped 7 bases and J dropped 6; count of bases not matched to a gene: 8. The CDR3 spans 15 residues. Germline CDR1 and CDR2: MDHEN and SYDVKM. CDR3 protein: CASMTLSGRANEQFF. The CDR3 nucleotides read TGTGCCAGCATGACCCTTAGCGGGAGGGCCAATGAGCAGTTCTTC.

The V call is TRBV11-1, the J call TRBJ2-1; the D is unclear. The closer fit of TRBJ2-7 to the DNA end suggests the J call may be wrong. Germline V gene data show CDR1 as SGHAT and CDR2 as FQDESV (reference sequence). The CDR3 consists of 15 residues. The CDR3 is CASSFRASKSYEQYF. The CDR3 DNA reads as TGTGCCAGCAGCTTTCGCGCCTCTAAGTCCTACGAGCAGTACTTC.

There are a few counts of this clonotype. The genes are TRBV6-5 and TRBJ1-1; TRBD1 matches at 9 bases. The V segment lost 2 bases and the J segment 3 bases; nucleotides outside the gene matches: 1. This CDR3 is built from 14 residues. Per germline, CDR1 MNHEY and CDR2 SVGAGI. CDR3 amino acids: CASSYGQGYTEAFF. CDR3 in DNA: TGTGCCAGCAGTTACGGACAGGGGTACACTGAAGCTTTCTTT.

This clonotype was counted only a few times. Written as DNA, the CDR3 is TGTGCCAGCAGCCACCCGGGACAGGGTGGCTACGAGCAGTACTTC. Its translation is CASSHPGQGGYEQYF. The chain joins TRBV3-1 to TRBJ2-7, with 9 bases identical to TRBD1. CDR3 length: 15 amino acids. Germline V gene data show CDR1 as LGHDT and CDR2 as YNNKEL (reference sequence). J lost 3 bases, V lost 3 bases, and 6 bases had no gene match.

The V call is TRBV9, the J call TRBJ2-7; TRBD1 might be the D (6 bases). This CDR3 region has 15 residues. The V end lost 2 bases, the J end lost 0 bases, and 12 bases lay between the germline ends. Germline V gene sequence: CDR1 SGDLS, CDR2 YYNGEE. The CDR3 DNA is TGTGCCAGCAGCGTTTACAGGGATAGCTCCTACGAGCAGTACTTC. It is translated as CASSVYRDSSYEQYF.

The chain uses TRBV6-5 and TRBJ2-3; 8 bases align to TRBD1. Per the germline V gene, CDR1 is MNHEY and CDR2 is SVGAGI. The CDR3 is made up of 14 amino acids. V lost 2 bases, J lost 5 bases, and 3 bases stayed unmatched. The CDR3 region is CASSYGTGIDTQYF. In DNA form, the CDR3 reads TGTGCCAGCAGTTACGGGACAGGTATAGATACGCAGTATTTT.

There are a few counts of this clonotype. This chain links TRBV27 with TRBJ1-2, with TRBD1 identical over 11 bases. Germline CDR1 and CDR2: MNHEY and SMNVEV (reference sequence). This CDR3 has 14 amino acids. The V segment lost 5 bases and the J segment 7 bases; nucleotides outside the gene matches: 6. CDR3 protein: CASSHRDRGGGYTF. Here the CDR3 DNA reads TGTGCCAGCAGTCACCGGGACAGGGGGGGTGGCTACACCTTC.

There are a few counts of this clonotype. The chain employs TRBV3-1 and TRBJ2-7, with D unresolved. The CDR3 extends over 13 amino acids. Trimming stripped 6 bases from V and 2 bases from J, with 11 bases between. Germline assignment: CDR1 LGHDT and CDR2 YNNKEL (reference sequence). The CDR3 DNA follows: TGTGCCAGCAGTCACGACGGTCCCTACGAGCAGTACTTC. Translating gives CASSHDGPYEQYF.